A single sample is the source of the 9 T cell receptor beta chains below, sequenced in a study of T cells in Graves' hyperthyroidism and ophthalmopathy. Using RNA transcripts as the source, TCR beta CDR3 regions were amplified. An initial round of RT-PCR targeting the TCR CDR3 relied on the HTBI primer set. TCRdb passed the multiplex PCR reads through MiXCR, listing each CDR3 protein once. This table has hundreds of thousands of distinct CDR3 sequences, 14% appearing once. Source material: blood. Every receptor here comes from a woman between 18 and 30 years old with Graves' hyperthyroidism.

There are many counts of this clonotype. This chain joins TRBV28 and TRBJ2-7; D perhaps matches TRBD1 (5 bases). The CDR3 contains 14 residues. From germline, CDR1 is MDHEN and CDR2 SYDVKM. Deletions cut 6 bases from V and 0 bases from J, with 12 bases between. The CDR3 sequence is CASSIPGFSYEQYF. DNA for the CDR3: TGTGCCAGCAGCATCCCAGGGTTCTCCTACGAGCAGTACTTC.

There are a few counts of this clonotype. The chain uses TRBV7-9 and TRBJ2-2; TRBD2 agrees at 9 bases. The germline CDR1 and CDR2 sequences are SEHNR and FQNEAQ (reference sequence). The CDR3 is 15 amino acids. Trimming removed 3 bases from V and 4 bases from J; junction bases left unmatched: 3. In DNA form, the CDR3 reads TGTGCCAGCAGCTTGGGGACTAGCATCACCGGGGAGCTGTTTTTT. This gives the protein CASSLGTSITGELFF.

This clonotype was counted ten times or more. The chain uses TRBV15 and TRBJ1-1; 7 positions agree with TRBD1. Germline CDR1 is LNHNV and CDR2 is YYDKDF (reference sequence). The CDR3 is 13 amino acids. With V trimmed by 5 bases and J by 4 bases, 4 bases remained unmatched. The CDR3 coding sequence is TGTGCCACCAGCCGTAAGGGGGCCACTGAAGCTTTCTTT. Amino acid sequence: CATSRKGATEAFF. The full variable domain, rest sourced from reference TRBV15 and TRBJ1-1, is DAMVIQNPRYQVTQFGKPVTLSCSQTLNHNVMYWYQQKSSQAPKLLFHYYDKDFNNEADTPDNFQSRRPNTSFCFLDIRSPGLGDTAMYLCATSRKGATEAFFGQGTRLTVV.

The rearrangement joins TRBV4-3 to TRBJ1-1, with 7 bases lining up with TRBD1. CDR3 length: 17 amino acids. The ends lost 0 bases at V and 3 bases at J; junction bases unmatched: 10. CDR1 is LGHNA and CDR2 is YSLEER in the germline V gene. CDR3 coding DNA: TGCGCCAGCAGCCAAGAACAGGGGCGGGTGGGGCACACTGAAGCTTTCTTT. Translating gives CASSQEQGRVGHTEAFF.

The chain is built from TRBV6-1 and TRBJ1-1; no reliable D call. V was shortened by 7 bases and J by 1 base, with 13 bases between the two germline ends. Germline-derived CDR1 and CDR2 are MNHNS and SASEGT. The CDR3 has 14 amino acids. The CDR3 here is CASTIQDRNTEAFF. The CDR3 DNA follows: TGTGCCAGCACTATACAAGACCGGAACACTGAAGCTTTCTTT.

To note about this clonotype: The junction shows a germline mismatch at one end, possibly a read error. The chain combines TRBV5-1 with TRBJ1-1; D is unresolved. Germline V gene sequence: CDR1 SGHRS, CDR2 YFSETQ. The length of the CDR3 is 14 residues. The CDR3 DNA is TGCGCCAGCAGTGAGTCGTGGAGAGGCACTAAAGCTTTCTTT. Its protein is CASSESWRGTKAFF.

The V and J genes are TRBV3-1 and TRBJ2-1, with TRBD2 as a possible D gene (6 bases). Germline V CDR1 and CDR2: LGHDT, YNNKEL (reference sequence). The CDR3 totals 16 residues. V dropped 4 bases and J dropped 6 bases, with 19 bases sitting between them. CDR3 nucleotide sequence: TGTGCCAGCAGCCGAAACTCGGCGGGGACGATCAATGAGCAGTTCTTC. This translates into CASSRNSAGTINEQFF.

This clonotype has only a few counts. CDR3 in amino acids: CSASRQALSGNTIYF. CDR3 DNA sequence: TGCAGTGCTAGCCGACAGGCGCTCTCTGGAAACACCATATATTTT. The V call is TRBV20-1, the J call TRBJ1-3; D may be TRBD1 (6 bases). The CDR3 covers 15 residues. V gave up 3 bases and J gave up 0 bases, with 12 bases separating them. The germline V gene has CDR1 DFQATT and CDR2 SNEGSKA (reference sequence).

The rearrangement uses TRBV4-1 and TRBJ2-2, with 11 positions matching TRBD2. Per the germline V gene, CDR1 is MGHRA and CDR2 is YSYEKL. The CDR3 length is 18 residues. The V segment lost 2 bases and the J segment 1 base; nucleotides outside the gene matches: 6. This chain's CDR3 is CASSQFYGLAGNTGELFF. The CDR3 nucleotides are TGCGCCAGCAGCCAATTTTATGGACTAGCGGGGAACACCGGGGAGCTGTTTTTT.